This T cell receptor beta chain comes out of a study of T cell changes during pregnancy in multiple sclerosis. Some clones are missing from TCRdb's copy, which holds only in-frame ones; the method was immunoSEQ multiplex PCR. The sample lists tens of thousands of clones, around nine tenths occurring once. The CDR3 length is 14 residues. V shed 1 base and J shed 5 bases, with 11 bases lying between them. Germline CDR1 SGHDT, CDR2 YYEEEE. Material: CD8+ T cells from peripheral blood mononuclear cells, obtained before pregnancy. The TCR comes from a female donor with multiple sclerosis, enrolled in a pregnancy study. The chain uses TRBV5-6 and TRBJ2-3, with D perhaps matching TRBD2 (5 bases). The CDR3 DNA reads as TGTGCCAGCAGCTTGTCCCTAGCAGTAGATACGCAGTATTTT. Translated: CASSLSLAVDTQYF.